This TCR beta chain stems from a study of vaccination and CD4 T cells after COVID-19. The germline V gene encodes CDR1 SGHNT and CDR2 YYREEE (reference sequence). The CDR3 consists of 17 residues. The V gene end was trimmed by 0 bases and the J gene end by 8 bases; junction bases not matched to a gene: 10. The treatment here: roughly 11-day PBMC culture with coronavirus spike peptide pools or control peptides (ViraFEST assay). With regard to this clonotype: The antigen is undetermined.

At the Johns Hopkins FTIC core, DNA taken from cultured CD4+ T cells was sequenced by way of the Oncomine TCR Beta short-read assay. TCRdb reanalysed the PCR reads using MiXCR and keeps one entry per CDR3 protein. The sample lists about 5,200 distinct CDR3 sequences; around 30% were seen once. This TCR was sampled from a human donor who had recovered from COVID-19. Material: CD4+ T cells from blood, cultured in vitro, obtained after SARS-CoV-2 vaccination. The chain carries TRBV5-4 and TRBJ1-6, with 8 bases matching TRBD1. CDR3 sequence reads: CASSLEGAGGLDSPLHF. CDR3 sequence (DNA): TGTGCCAGCAGCTTGGAGGGTGCAGGGGGCTTGGATTCACCCCTCCACTTT.